These T cell receptor beta chains were read from a single sample in a study of cytomegalovirus exposure and HLA in healthy donors. Measured with immunoSEQ multiplex PCR; TCRdb has only the in-frame clones, and not every one. The profile shows about 130,000 clones, around four fifths of them singletons. The specimen was PBMCs. All receptors come from a man aged 25 to 40 in good health. Both conserved end residues are part of each CDR3. D genes are given only for firm matches. Where a row states a size, it is once, few, many or the class of an expanded clone; other rows omit it.

NA,TRBV2,NA,TRBJ1-5,CASKRGRGNQPQHF,TGTGCCAGCAAGCGGGGGAGAGGTAATCAGCCCCAGCATTTT
NA,TRBV6-5,NA,TRBJ1-2,CASSYSRGQPNYGYTF,TGTGCCAGCAGTTACTCTCGCGGCCAACCGAACTATGGCTACACCTTC
NA,TRBV6-1,NA,TRBJ1-2,CASSERAAGQEGYTF,TGTGCCAGCAGTGAAAGAGCCGCAGGGCAGGAGGGCTACACCTTC
NA,TRBV13,NA,TRBJ2-7,CASSLGGGTYEQYF,TGTGCCAGCAGCTTAGGCGGAGGAACCTACGAGCAGTACTTC
NA,TRBV18,NA,TRBJ1-1,CASSPPLPPSGTEAFF,TGTGCCAGCTCACCACCCTTGCCCCCGAGCGGTACTGAAGCTTTCTTT
NA,TRBV9,NA,TRBJ1-1,CASSPRSSTEAFF,TGTGCCAGCAGCCCCCGGAGTAGTACTGAAGCTTTCTTT
NA,TRBV13,NA,TRBJ1-5,CASSLRGGSNQPQHF,TGTGCCAGCAGCTTAAGGGGTGGAAGCAATCAGCCCCAGCATTTT
NA,TRBV10-1,NA,TRBJ2-7,CASSDGGSIHEQYF,TGCGCCAGCAGTGATGGGGGGTCTATCCACGAGCAGTACTTC
NA,TRBV6-5,once,TRBJ2-7,CASSRSVQGYEQYF,TGTGCCAGCAGTCGGTCCGTTCAGGGGTACGAGCAGTACTTC
TRBD2,TRBV5-1,NA,TRBJ2-2,CASSITGGPNTGELFF,TGCGCCAGCAGTATTACGGGAGGGCCAAACACCGGGGAGCTGTTTTTT
NA,TRBV6-6,NA,TRBJ1-4,CASWGPGELFF,TGTGCCTCGTGGGGTCCAGGGGAACTGTTTTTT